The 24 T cell receptor beta chains presented below share a single source sample, sequenced in a study of blood T cells in healthy people across ages. Then a second PCR, running roughly 7 to 11 cycles, was carried out with a sample-barcoded 5' primer and a J-beta primer mix. Via MiXCR, TCRdb re-called the 5' RACE reads, giving one row per CDR3 protein. The sample has 1.5 million to 1.8 million distinct CDR3 sequences; roughly two fifths are singletons. Sequencing was carried out using blood. Every receptor here comes from a woman younger than 35 in good health.

In its sample, this clonotype was seen a few times. J is TRBJ2-5 and V is TRBV27, with D possibly being TRBD2 (6 bases). V was trimmed by 4 bases and J by 1 base, leaving 7 bases between them. Germline CDR1 reads MNHEY; CDR2 reads SMNVEV (reference sequence). There are 13 residues in the CDR3. CDR3: CASSWRVQETQYF. The DNA of the CDR3 is TGTGCCAGCAGTTGGAGGGTCCAAGAGACCCAGTACTTC.

The V gene is TRBV7-2, the J gene TRBJ1-5; the D gene is possibly TRBD1 (6 bases). The ends were cut back, 7 bases at V and 1 base at J, with 14 bases in the middle. The CDR3 extends over 15 amino acids. Germline values: CDR1 SGHTA, CDR2 FQGNSA. The CDR3 region is CASNPYRGSNQPQHF. The CDR3 DNA is TGTGCCAGCAACCCTTATAGGGGGAGCAATCAGCCCCAGCATTTT.

This clonotype was counted a single time. The chain is built from TRBV3-1 and TRBJ2-1; 11 bases match TRBD1. J was trimmed by 2 bases and V by 8 bases; bases with no gene match: 5. Germline values: CDR1 LGHDT, CDR2 YNNKEL (reference sequence). This CDR3 spans 15 amino acids. CDR3 residues: CASGRDRGAYNEQFF. The CDR3 bases are TGTGCCAGCGGCCGGGACAGGGGGGCCTACAATGAGCAGTTCTTC.

The table lists this clonotype with a few counts. The J gene is TRBJ2-5, the V gene TRBV20-1; 14 bases align to TRBD2. The CDR3 is 18 residues long. Germline CDR1 and CDR2: DFQATT and SNEGSKA (reference sequence). V was clipped by 2 bases and J by 4 bases; unmatched bases: 12. The CDR3 is CSARSPGLAGAGVETQYF. The CDR3 DNA sequence: TGCAGTGCTAGATCTCCGGGACTAGCGGGAGCTGGTGTAGAGACCCAGTACTTC.

To note about this clonotype: Just one base apart from a much larger clone, this may be a read error. The gene calls are TRBV29-1 and TRBJ2-4; 15 bases fit TRBD2. Germline V CDR1 and CDR2: SQVTM, ANQGSEA. V trimming: 2 bases; J trimming: 13 bases; junction bases outside the gene matches: 12. The CDR3 has 16 amino acids. CDR3 region: CSVEPGTSGRIDEQYF. The CDR3 coding sequence is TGCAGCGTTGAACCCGGGACTAGCGGGAGGATCGATGAGCAGTACTTC.

The genes are TRBV18 and TRBJ1-2; 11 bases are shared with TRBD1. From germline, CDR1 is KGHSH and CDR2 LQKENI. This CDR3 has 16 amino acids. J lost 4 bases, V lost 2 bases, and 6 bases had no gene match. CDR3 DNA sequence: TGTGCCAGCTCACCAGTCGTGGGACAGGGGGTCTATGGCTACACCTTC. Its protein product is CASSPVVGQGVYGYTF.

This chain connects TRBV12-3 or TRBV12-4 to TRBJ1-5; D gene uncertain. With 2 bases removed from V and 3 bases from J, the gap between germline ends came to 14 bases. The CDR3 runs to 16 residues. The CDR3 sequence: CASSLRTWQDNQPQHF. CDR3 coding DNA: TGTGCCAGCAGTTTACGTACGTGGCAGGACAATCAGCCCCAGCATTTT.

This clonotype was seen only a few times. The chain uses TRBV2 and TRBJ2-1; 14 bases align to TRBD2. The junction had 5 bases not matched to a gene; V was cut back by 6 bases and J by 4 bases. This CDR3 is 16 amino acids long. Germline V gives CDR1 SNHLY, CDR2 FYNNEI. CDR3 amino acids: CASRGTSGRRYNEQFF. The CDR3 DNA follows: TGTGCCAGCAGGGGGACTAGCGGGAGACGGTACAATGAGCAGTTCTTC.

This clonotype was found a few times. J is TRBJ2-3 and V is TRBV7-6, with a tentative D call TRBD1 (6 bases). Trimming left V 7 bases short and J 6 bases short, with 20 bases between. CDR1 is SGHVS and CDR2 is FNYEAQ in the germline V gene. The CDR3 covers 15 residues. The CDR3 nucleotides are TGTGCCAGCACCACCCCAGGGGTACAACTTGATACGCAGTATTTT. Translation: CASTTPGVQLDTQYF.

V usage is TRBV14 and J usage is TRBJ2-7; 8 bases line up with TRBD2. The J call is doubtful: the DNA matches TRBJ2-5 better. The CDR3 covers 14 residues. Germline values: CDR1 SGHDN, CDR2 FVKESK. The CDR3 loop reads CASSPHSGKETQYF. The CDR3 nucleotides read TGTGCCAGCAGCCCCCATAGCGGGAAGGAGACCCAGTACTTC.

The rearrangement joins TRBV27 to TRBJ2-1; D is perhaps TRBD1 (6 bases). The CDR3 extends over 16 amino acids. V lost 4 bases and J 0 bases, leaving 13 bases between the germline ends. In germline, CDR1 is MNHEY, CDR2 SMNVEV (reference sequence). CDR3 protein: CASSSHGQSSYNEQFF. The CDR3 DNA reads as TGTGCCAGCAGTTCTCATGGACAGAGCTCCTACAATGAGCAGTTCTTC.

This clonotype was detected a few times. J is TRBJ2-3 and V is TRBV5-1, with 11 bases fitting TRBD1. CDR1 SGHRS and CDR2 YFSETQ come from the germline V gene. This CDR3 contains 15 residues. V gave up 2 bases and J gave up 7 bases; unmatched junction bases: 6. CDR3 sequence: CASSFRDRGDYTQYF. CDR3 sequence (DNA): TGCGCCAGCAGCTTCCGGGACAGGGGGGATTATACGCAGTATTTT.

J is TRBJ2-3 and V is TRBV7-6; 7 bases match TRBD2. The CDR3 length is 17 residues. Germline assignment: CDR1 SGHVS and CDR2 FNYEAQ. Trimming removed 2 bases from V and 0 bases from J; junction bases left unmatched: 8. CDR3 amino acids: CASSLKGLADSTDTQYF. The CDR3 nucleotides are TGTGCCAGCAGCTTAAAGGGGCTAGCGGATAGCACAGATACGCAGTATTTT.

The chain employs TRBV29-1 and TRBJ2-1; D possibly corresponds to TRBD1 (5 bases). Trimming took off 4 bases at V and 4 bases at J, with 11 bases between the two ends. The CDR3 has 13 residues. CDR1 is SQVTM and CDR2 is ANQGSEA in the germline V gene. CDR3 in amino acids: CSVVPGNYNEQFF. The DNA for the CDR3 is TGCAGCGTTGTGCCAGGGAATTACAATGAGCAGTTCTTC.

This clonotype was recorded once. One junction end disagrees with the germline gene, perhaps due to a read error. This chain uses TRBV11-2 with TRBJ2-7; 8 bases align to TRBD1. Germline V lookup: CDR1 SGHAT, CDR2 FQNNGV. The CDR3 contains 13 residues. This CDR3 is CAGSLKVGTGQYF. The CDR3 bases are TGTGCCGGCAGCTTAAAGGTGGGGACAGGGCAGTACTTC.

The chain couples TRBV5-4 to TRBJ2-3, with D perhaps being TRBD1 or TRBD2 (5 bases each). Germline loops: CDR1 SGHNT, CDR2 YYREEE (reference sequence). V shed 3 bases and J shed 3 bases, with 11 bases lying between them. This CDR3 has 14 amino acids. The CDR3 is CASSSRDVTDTQYF. CDR3 coding DNA: TGTGCCAGCAGCTCCCGGGACGTTACAGATACGCAGTATTTT.

This clonotype came up many times. CDR3 loop: CAISESNFNEQFF. The CDR3 nucleotides read TGTGCCATCAGTGAGTCGAATTTCAATGAGCAGTTCTTC. The rearrangement joins TRBV10-3 to TRBJ2-1; D uncertain. Germline values: CDR1 ENHRY, CDR2 SYGVKD. The CDR3 runs 13 residues. V was shortened by 0 bases and J by 6 bases, with 6 bases between the two germline ends.

This clonotype was observed a handful of times. The CDR3 DNA reads TGCGCCAGCAGCAGGCCGGGAGCCCACTACGAGCAGTACTTC. It codes for CASSRPGAHYEQYF. The chain couples TRBV5-1 to TRBJ2-5; perhaps TRBD2 as D (6 bases). The J call is in doubt because the DNA end fits TRBJ2-7 better. CDR1 and CDR2 (germline): SGHRS, YFSETQ. CDR3 length: 14 residues.

The chain has TRBV5-5 and TRBJ1-1, with TRBD1 matching 10 bases. The length of the CDR3 is 14 residues. Germline V gene sequence: CDR1 SGHKS, CDR2 YYEKEE (reference sequence). Germline trimming cut 4 bases from V and 3 bases from J; bases unmatched to any gene: 3. Here the CDR3 reads CASSDRGLDTEAFF. The CDR3 DNA reads TGTGCCAGCAGCGACAGGGGGCTGGACACTGAAGCTTTCTTT.

This clonotype turned up a few times. The genes are TRBV6-6 and TRBJ1-1, with TRBD1 as a possible D gene (5 bases). Germline-derived CDR1 and CDR2 are MNHNY and SVGAGI (reference sequence). Trimming removed 2 bases at V and 0 bases at J, with 7 bases between. This CDR3 comprises 14 residues. CDR3 protein: CASSYEGLNTEAFF. The CDR3 bases are TGTGCCAGCAGTTACGAGGGGTTGAACACTGAAGCTTTCTTT.

This clonotype showed up just once. The V gene is TRBV20-1, the J gene TRBJ2-7; 8 bases line up with TRBD2. CDR1 and CDR2 (germline): DFQATT, SNEGSKA (reference sequence). V was pared by 4 bases and J by 4 bases, with 9 bases of the junction left unmatched. The CDR3 is 14 amino acids. The CDR3 DNA sequence: TGCAGTGCTATAAACGGGAGGGGAGGATACGAGCAGTACTTC. Encoded protein: CSAINGRGGYEQYF.

V and J are TRBV15 and TRBJ2-3, with D possibly matching TRBD2 (6 bases). Per the germline V gene, CDR1 is LNHNV and CDR2 is YYDKDF (reference sequence). With 8 bases removed from V and 2 bases from J, the gap between germline ends came to 14 bases. This CDR3 is built from 14 residues. The CDR3 loop is CATAGRRSTDTQYF. The CDR3 bases are TGTGCCACCGCGGGGCGCAGGTCCACAGATACGCAGTATTTT.

In this sample, this clonotype turned up a few times. The chain is built from TRBV14 and TRBJ2-1; TRBD2 matches at 8 bases. The CDR3 loop spans 14 amino acids. Germline V CDR1 and CDR2: SGHDN, FVKESK. J gave up 4 bases and V 3 bases, and 2 bases lay outside the gene matches. CDR3: CASSQGLVYNEQFF. In nucleotides, the CDR3 is TGTGCCAGCAGCCAGGGACTAGTGTACAATGAGCAGTTCTTC.

This clonotype has more than one count but fewer than ten. The chain links TRBV7-9 to TRBJ2-1, with D unresolved. The germline gives CDR1 SEHNR, CDR2 FQNEAQ (reference sequence). The CDR3 is 12 residues long. V shed 2 bases and J shed 10 bases, with 9 bases lying between them. Here the CDR3 reads CASSLYLVEQFF. CDR3 sequence (DNA): TGTGCCAGCAGCTTATATCTGGTCGAGCAGTTCTTC.